This entry lists 30 T cell receptor beta chains sequenced from one sample in a study of blood T cell repertoires in COVID-19. Assay: immunoSEQ multiplex PCR; the TCRdb copy retains only in-frame clones and omits some. Of some 55,000 clones listed, 85% to 95% were seen once; the top ten hold 3% to 3.5%. The specimen sequenced was peripheral blood. Source of these receptors: a human donor in a cohort sampled during active COVID-19.

As DNA, the CDR3 is TGCGCCAGCAGTCCTTCTCGAGGGTCCGGGACTAGCGGGGGGGCCTCCGGGGAGCTGTTTTTT. Protein: CASSPSRGSGTSGGASGELFF. V usage is TRBV23-1 and J usage is TRBJ2-2, with 16 nucleotides matching TRBD2. TRBV23-1 is assigned to the ORF class and has an uncertain function. The V and J ends lost 4 bases and 6 bases, in that order; junction bases with no gene match: 17. This CDR3 region has 21 residues.

The rearrangement uses TRBV19 and TRBJ1-2; 9 nucleotides line up with TRBD1. The CDR3 extends over 17 amino acids. CDR1 and CDR2 (germline): LNHDA, SQIVND (reference sequence). The V and J ends lost 4 bases and 3 bases, in that order; junction bases with no gene match: 12. The CDR3 nucleotides are TGTGCCAGTAGTACACCCGGGACAGGGATGAACTACTATGGCTACACCTTC. It encodes CASSTPGTGMNYYGYTF.

V and J are TRBV6-5 and TRBJ1-1, with 7 bases lining up with TRBD1. This CDR3 contains 14 residues. From germline, CDR1 is MNHEY and CDR2 SVGAGI. Trimming cost V 2 bases and J 2 bases; bases outside gene matches: 2. CDR3 in amino acids: CASSYKGGNTEAFF. The CDR3 region has the DNA TGTGCCAGCAGTTACAAAGGGGGCAACACTGAAGCTTTCTTT.

The genes are TRBV5-1 and TRBJ2-5, with D perhaps given as TRBD1 or TRBD2 (5 bases each). Germline lookup yields CDR1 SGHRS and CDR2 YFSETQ. Between the trimmed V and J ends, which lost 4 bases and 8 bases, there was a span of 15 bases. The CDR3 is made up of 13 amino acids. CDR3 DNA: TGCGCCAGCAGCCTGGGGGAGCAACCTACCCAGTACTTC. This sequence encodes CASSLGEQPTQYF.

The chain recombines TRBV7-2 with TRBJ1-4; unclear D gene. The CDR3 is made up of 14 amino acids. Trimming stripped 5 bases from V and 7 bases from J, with 14 bases between. Germline V gene data show CDR1 as SGHTA and CDR2 as FQGNSA. CDR3 amino acids: CASSNAAGLEKLFF. CDR3 nucleotides: TGTGCCAGCAGCAACGCGGCCGGTCTTGAAAAACTGTTTTTT. Using reference TRBV7-2 and TRBJ1-4 for the parts outside the CDR3, the full variable domain is GAGVSQSPSNKVTEKGKDVELRCDPISGHTALYWYRQSLGQGLEFLIYFQGNSAPDKSGLPSDRFSAERTGGSVSTLTIQRTQQEDSAVYLCASSNAAGLEKLFFGSGTQLSVL.

The rearrangement joins TRBV7-2 to TRBJ2-3; D gene unclear. Germline V gene data show CDR1 as SGHTA and CDR2 as FQGNSA. V was cut by 2 bases and J by 5 bases, with 5 bases left in between. The CDR3 covers 12 residues. This CDR3 reads CASSLSGDTQYF. CDR3 bases: TGTGCCAGCAGCTTATCGGGAGATACGCAGTATTTT.

The rearrangement joins TRBV18 to TRBJ1-1, with D maybe TRBD1 (6 bases). Between the trimmed V and J ends, which lost 8 bases and 0 bases, there was a span of 13 bases. Germline V gene data show CDR1 as KGHSH and CDR2 as LQKENI. CDR3 size: 14 residues. The CDR3 loop reads CASRQGGMNTEAFF. CDR3 nucleotides: TGTGCCAGCCGCCAAGGGGGAATGAACACTGAAGCTTTCTTT.

V usage is TRBV30 and J usage is TRBJ1-1, with D uncertain. This CDR3 has 12 amino acids. The germline CDR1 and CDR2 sequences are GTSNPN and SVGIG (reference sequence). Between the trimmed V and J ends, which lost 4 bases and 6 bases, there was a span of 12 bases. Here the CDR3 DNA reads TGTGCCTGGAACCGGGGAGTAGCTGAAGCTTTCTTT. The encoded protein is CAWNRGVAEAFF.

V is TRBV4-3 and J is TRBJ1-6; D possibly corresponds to TRBD1 (6 bases). Looked up from germline, CDR1 is LGHNA and CDR2 is YSLEER. The CDR3 is made up of 15 amino acids. V dropped 0 bases and J dropped 8 bases, with 11 bases sitting between them. The CDR3 region has the DNA TGCGCCAGCAGCCAAGATGGGGGGGCTTATTCACCCCTCCACTTT. This gives the protein CASSQDGGAYSPLHF.

V usage is TRBV7-2 and J usage is TRBJ1-2, with D perhaps matching TRBD1 (5 bases). V shed 3 bases and J shed 6 bases, with 14 bases lying between them. The CDR3 is 14 residues long. Germline V gene lookup returns CDR1 SGHTA and CDR2 FQGNSA. In nucleotides, the CDR3 is TGTGCCAGCAGCTTCTGGGGCGGGGGTGATGGCTACACCTTC. Protein sequence: CASSFWGGGDGYTF.

The chain uses TRBV6-5 and TRBJ2-2; TRBD2 might be the D (6 bases). The CDR3 is 15 residues long. The V end was cut by 6 bases, the J end by 3 bases, with 14 bases between. The V gene's germline CDR1 is MNHEY and CDR2 SVGAGI. The CDR3 region is CASRRTGGDTGELFF. CDR3 in DNA: TGTGCCAGCAGAAGGACCGGGGGAGACACCGGGGAGCTGTTTTTT.

The J gene is TRBJ1-2, the V gene TRBV19; D is unclear. There are 17 residues in the CDR3. The germline gives CDR1 LNHDA, CDR2 SQIVND (reference sequence). V lost 1 base, J lost 8 bases, and 23 bases lay in between. The CDR3: CASSIVASPRVLRGYTF. The CDR3 DNA reads TGTGCCAGTAGTATAGTAGCCAGTCCTCGGGTGCTTCGGGGCTACACCTTC.

The V and J genes are TRBV7-8 and TRBJ2-3; maybe TRBD1 (5 bases). There are 15 residues in the CDR3. The V gene's germline CDR1 is SGHVS and CDR2 FQNEAQ. V was trimmed by 3 bases and J by 4 bases, leaving 14 bases between them. The CDR3 loop is CASSLFVQGPDTQYF. The CDR3 DNA sequence: TGTGCCAGCAGCTTGTTTGTCCAGGGCCCAGATACGCAGTATTTT.

The chain couples TRBV2 to TRBJ2-1; D may be TRBD2 (6 bases). There are 12 residues in the CDR3. Germline assignment: CDR1 SNHLY and CDR2 FYNNEI. V dropped 4 bases and J dropped 11 bases, with 12 bases sitting between them. The CDR3 bases are TGTGCCAGCAGTGTTGGTAGCGGACAGCAGTTCTTC. Amino acid sequence: CASSVGSGQQFF.

The CDR3 bases are TGTGCCAGCAGCGAGGGGACAGCAGAGACCCAGTACTTC. It specifies CASSEGTAETQYF. This chain uses TRBV2 with TRBJ2-5, with TRBD1 matching 7 bases. The V and J ends lost 6 bases and 4 bases, in that order; junction bases with no gene match: 5. CDR1 and CDR2 (germline): SNHLY, FYNNEI. This CDR3 spans 13 amino acids.

In its sample, this clone was seen a few times. The chain carries TRBV6-6 and TRBJ1-2, with 8 nucleotides matching TRBD1. The germline V gene has CDR1 MNHNY and CDR2 SVGAGI (reference sequence). This CDR3 has 14 residues. After removal of 4 bases from V and 4 bases from J, the junction contained 5 bases not matched to a gene. The CDR3 region has the DNA TGTGCCAGCAGTTCAGGGGGCGCCTTCTATGGCTACACCTTC. Translated, it gives CASSSGGAFYGYTF.

The chain links TRBV23-1 to TRBJ1-5; D gene uncertain. TRBV23-1 is annotated as an ORF whose role is uncertain. Trimming stripped 4 bases from V and 6 bases from J, with 13 bases between. The CDR3 covers 14 residues. This CDR3 reads CASSPCQVGQPQHF. CDR3 DNA: TGCGCCAGCAGTCCTTGTCAGGTGGGTCAGCCCCAGCATTTT.

The V call is TRBV12-3 or TRBV12-4, the J call TRBJ1-2; D not certain. This CDR3 has 11 amino acids. The ends were cut back, 3 bases at V and 5 bases at J, with 4 bases in the middle. The DNA of the CDR3 is TGTGCCAGCAGTTTCGGGTATGGCTACACCTTC. Translated: CASSFGYGYTF.

The chain employs TRBV3-1 (or the pseudogene TRBV3-2) and TRBJ2-3; possibly TRBD2 for D (5 bases). Deletions cut 0 bases from V and 1 base from J, with 14 bases between. Germline loops: CDR1 LGHDT, CDR2 YNNKEL (reference sequence). This CDR3 comprises 17 residues. The CDR3 reads CASSQDWTVPGTDTQYF. The CDR3 DNA reads as TGTGCCAGCAGCCAAGACTGGACTGTCCCTGGCACAGATACGCAGTATTTT.

This rearrangement joins TRBV30 to TRBJ2-5, with a possible D match to TRBD2 (7 bases). The V end was cut by 5 bases, the J end by 4 bases, with 14 bases between. The CDR3 consists of 13 residues. Germline V lookup: CDR1 GTSNPN, CDR2 SVGIG (reference sequence). In DNA form, the CDR3 reads TGTGCCTGGCGGAGAGGGGGGGGAGAGACCCAGTACTTC. This gives the protein CAWRRGGGETQYF.

V is TRBV19 and J is TRBJ2-3; 9 bases map to TRBD1. This CDR3 has 15 residues. Unmatched junction bases numbered 5, after V lost 5 bases and J lost 2 bases. Germline V gene data show CDR1 as LNHDA and CDR2 as SQIVND (reference sequence). As DNA, the CDR3 is TGTGCCAGTAGTTTGACAGGGGGTAACACAGATACGCAGTATTTT. As protein: CASSLTGGNTDTQYF.

The genes are TRBV9 and TRBJ1-2, with D uncertain. The CDR3 has 13 amino acids. V was cut by 3 bases and J by 3 bases, with 9 bases left in between. Germline V gene lookup returns CDR1 SGDLS and CDR2 YYNGEE. The CDR3 DNA follows: TGTGCCAGCAGCGGCGGGAAGTACTATGGCTACACCTTC. It is translated as CASSGGKYYGYTF. Filled out from reference TRBV9 and TRBJ1-2, the complete variable domain reads DSGVTQTPKHLITATGQRVTLRCSPRSGDLSVYWYQQSLDQGLQFLIQYYNGEERAKGNILERFSAQQFPDLHSELNLSSLELGDSALYFCASSGGKYYGYTFGSGTRLTVV.

V usage is TRBV5-6 and J usage is TRBJ1-2, with a possible D match to TRBD1 (6 bases). The germline V gene encodes CDR1 SGHDT and CDR2 YYEEEE. V was trimmed by 4 bases and J by 4 bases, leaving 11 bases between them. The CDR3 length is 13 residues. The CDR3 reads CASSPGQIYGYTF. CDR3 coding DNA: TGTGCCAGCAGCCCCGGACAGATCTATGGCTACACCTTC.

The chain couples TRBV28 to TRBJ2-1; TRBD2 agrees at 7 bases. V was pared by 7 bases and J by 5 bases, with 8 bases of the junction left unmatched. The CDR3 totals 14 residues. Germline V lookup: CDR1 MDHEN, CDR2 SYDVKM. This chain's CDR3 is CASIDRDYDNEQFF. The CDR3 DNA reads as TGTGCCAGCATAGACCGGGACTACGACAATGAGCAGTTCTTC.

The CDR3: CASSWGEHQPQHF. The DNA for the CDR3 is TGTGCCAGCAGCTGGGGGGAGCATCAGCCCCAGCATTTT. V is TRBV5-6 and J is TRBJ1-5, with D maybe TRBD1 (5 bases). With 3 bases removed from V and 5 bases from J, the gap between germline ends came to 9 bases. In germline, CDR1 is SGHDT, CDR2 YYEEEE. The CDR3 length is 13 residues.

V is TRBV6-4 and J is TRBJ2-2; TRBD1 is a possible D gene (5 bases). The V end was cut by 6 bases, the J end by 0 bases, with 8 bases between. Germline assignment: CDR1 MRHNA and CDR2 SNTAGT. The CDR3 extends over 14 amino acids. Here the CDR3 DNA reads TGTGCCAGCAGACGCAGGGCGAACACCGGGGAGCTGTTTTTT. It translates to CASRRRANTGELFF.

The genes are TRBV6-5 and TRBJ1-6, with TRBD1 matching 8 bases. CDR1 is MNHEY and CDR2 is SVGAGI in the germline V gene. Germline trimming cut 0 bases from V and 9 bases from J; bases unmatched to any gene: 4. CDR3 length equals 15 residues. The CDR3 DNA follows: TGTGCCAGCAGTTACTCGACAGGGGAAGGTTCACCCCTCCACTTT. Its protein product is CASSYSTGEGSPLHF.

This chain connects TRBV28 to TRBJ1-1; D call uncertain. CDR3 length: 13 residues. The V end was cut by 4 bases, the J end by 0 bases, with 6 bases between. CDR1 and CDR2 (germline): MDHEN, SYDVKM. DNA for the CDR3: TGTGCCAGCAGTTCCGTTATGAACACTGAAGCTTTCTTT. This sequence encodes CASSSVMNTEAFF.

DNA of the CDR3: TGTGCCAGCAGCCTGGCTTGGACTTACGAGCAGTACTTC. This sequence encodes CASSLAWTYEQYF. This sequence joins TRBV28 and TRBJ2-7, with D perhaps TRBD2 (5 bases). This CDR3 has 13 residues. CDR1 MDHEN and CDR2 SYDVKM come from the germline V gene. Trimming shortened V by 6 bases and J by 4 bases, and 13 bases separated the two germline ends.

The chain couples TRBV30 to TRBJ2-1; 15 bases match TRBD2. The ends lost 8 bases at V and 10 bases at J; junction bases unmatched: 9. Germline assignment: CDR1 GTSNPN and CDR2 SVGIG (reference sequence). There are 14 residues in the CDR3. Here the CDR3 DNA reads TGTGCCACCGGGACTAGCGGGAGGAAAGGGGAGCAGTTCTTC. This gives the protein CATGTSGRKGEQFF.